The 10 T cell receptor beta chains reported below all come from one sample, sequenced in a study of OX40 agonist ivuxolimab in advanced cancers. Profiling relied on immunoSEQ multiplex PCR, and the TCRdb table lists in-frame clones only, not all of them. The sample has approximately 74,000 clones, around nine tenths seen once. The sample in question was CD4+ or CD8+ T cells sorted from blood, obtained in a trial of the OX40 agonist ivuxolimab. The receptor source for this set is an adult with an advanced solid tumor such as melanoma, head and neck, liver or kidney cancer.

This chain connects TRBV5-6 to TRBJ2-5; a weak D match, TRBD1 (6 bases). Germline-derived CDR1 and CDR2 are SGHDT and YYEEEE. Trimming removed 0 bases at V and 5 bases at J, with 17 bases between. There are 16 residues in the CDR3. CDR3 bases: TGTGCCAGCAGCTTGGGCGGGTGGCAGGGGATTGAGACCCAGTACTTC. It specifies CASSLGGWQGIETQYF.

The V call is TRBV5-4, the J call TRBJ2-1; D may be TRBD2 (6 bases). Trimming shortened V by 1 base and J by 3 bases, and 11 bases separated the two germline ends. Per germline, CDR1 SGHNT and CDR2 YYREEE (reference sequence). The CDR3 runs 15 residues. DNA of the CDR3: TGTGCCAGCAGCTTGTCTAGCGATTACTACAATGAGCAGTTCTTC. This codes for CASSLSSDYYNEQFF.

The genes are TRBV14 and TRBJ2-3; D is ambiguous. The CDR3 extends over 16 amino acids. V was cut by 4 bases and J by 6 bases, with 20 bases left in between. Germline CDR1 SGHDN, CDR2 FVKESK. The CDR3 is CASSPNGWAARDTQYF. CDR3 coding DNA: TGTGCCAGCAGCCCCAACGGGTGGGCAGCTAGGGATACGCAGTATTTT.

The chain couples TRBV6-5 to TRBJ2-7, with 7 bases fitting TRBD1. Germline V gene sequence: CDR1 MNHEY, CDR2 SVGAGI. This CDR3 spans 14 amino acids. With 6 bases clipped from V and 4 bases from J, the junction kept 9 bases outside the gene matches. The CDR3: CASRRPGQRYEQYF. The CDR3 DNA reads TGTGCCAGCAGACGGCCGGGACAGAGATACGAGCAGTACTTC.

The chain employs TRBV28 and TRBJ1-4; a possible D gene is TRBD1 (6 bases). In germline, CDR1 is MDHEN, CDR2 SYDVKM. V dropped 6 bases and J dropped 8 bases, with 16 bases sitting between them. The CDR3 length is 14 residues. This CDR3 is CASSLGGAREKLFF. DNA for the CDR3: TGTGCCAGCAGCTTGGGGGGGGCAAGGGAAAAACTGTTTTTT.

This CDR3 is CASSPLLELAKNIQYF. For the CDR3, the DNA is TGTGCCAGCAGCCCGCTACTAGAGCTAGCCAAAAACATTCAGTACTTC. This chain links TRBV11-2 with TRBJ2-4, with a tentative D call TRBD2 (5 bases). Per germline, CDR1 SGHAT and CDR2 FQNNGV. Deletions cut 5 bases from V and 0 bases from J, with 14 bases between. This CDR3 region has 16 residues.

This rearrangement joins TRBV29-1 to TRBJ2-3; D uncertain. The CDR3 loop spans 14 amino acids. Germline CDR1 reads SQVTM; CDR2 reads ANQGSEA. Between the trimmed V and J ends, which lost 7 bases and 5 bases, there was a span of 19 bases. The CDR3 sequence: CSARILRVIDTQYF. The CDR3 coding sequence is TGCAGCGCCCGCATCCTCCGGGTTATAGATACGCAGTATTTT.

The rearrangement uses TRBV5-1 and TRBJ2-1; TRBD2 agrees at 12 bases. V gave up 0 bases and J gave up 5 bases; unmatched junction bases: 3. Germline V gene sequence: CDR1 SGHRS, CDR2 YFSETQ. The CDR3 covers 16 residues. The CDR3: CASSLGGLAGNNEQFF. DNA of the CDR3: TGCGCCAGCAGCTTGGGTGGACTAGCGGGGAACAATGAGCAGTTCTTC.

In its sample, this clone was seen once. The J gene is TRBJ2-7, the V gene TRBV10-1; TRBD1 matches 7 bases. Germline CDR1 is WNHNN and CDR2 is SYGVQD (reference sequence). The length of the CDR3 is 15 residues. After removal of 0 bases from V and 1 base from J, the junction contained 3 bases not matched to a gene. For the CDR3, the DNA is TGCGCCAGCAGTGAGTCGGGGACAGCGTCCTACGAGCAGTACTTC. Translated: CASSESGTASYEQYF.

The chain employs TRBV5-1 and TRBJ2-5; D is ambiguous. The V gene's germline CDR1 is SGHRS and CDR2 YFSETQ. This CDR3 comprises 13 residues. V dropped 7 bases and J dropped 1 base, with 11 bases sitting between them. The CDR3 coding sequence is TGCGCCAGCTCGACCGGATTCCAAGAGACCCAGTACTTC. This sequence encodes CASSTGFQETQYF.